The T cell receptor (beta chain) described here comes from a study of blood T cell repertoires in COVID-19. Study context: PBMCs, B-cell-depleted T cells, or T cells were the source of the cDNA or gDNA that made up the material.

Clones were read by immunoSEQ multiplex PCR, and TCRdb kept only the in-frame ones, dropping some. The table shows approximately 160,000 clones, with 65% to 80% occurring only once. Unmatched junction bases numbered 2, after V lost 4 bases and J lost 4 bases. The CDR3 covers 13 residues. CDR1 and CDR2 from the germline V gene are SGHTA and FQGTGA. The chain couples TRBV7-3 to TRBJ1-2, with 8 bases matching TRBD1. Source material: peripheral blood. This TCR came from a man in his 60s with acute or convalescent COVID-19. CDR3 in DNA: TGTGCCAGCAGCTCCGGACAGGGCTATGGCTACACCTTC. Translated: CASSSGQGYGYTF.